The 9 T cell receptor beta chains below were found in one sample sequenced in a study of blood T cell repertoires in COVID-19. Assay used: immunoSEQ multiplex PCR; TCRdb lists only in-frame clones, some missing. Of about 150,000 clones in the sample, around four fifths were seen once. The sequencing sample was made of peripheral blood. Receptor source: a woman older than 75 with COVID-19, enrolled during active disease.

This clone was detected once. The V and J genes are TRBV9 and TRBJ1-4, with D possibly being TRBD1 (6 bases). Germline assignment: CDR1 SGDLS and CDR2 YYNGEE. Trimming left V 2 bases short and J 8 bases short, with 19 bases between. This CDR3 is 16 amino acids long. Here the CDR3 reads CASSVGWRGGEEKLFF. For the CDR3, the DNA is TGTGCCAGCAGCGTTGGGTGGAGAGGGGGGGAGGAAAAACTGTTTTTT.

This chain links TRBV3-1 (or the pseudogene TRBV3-2) with TRBJ1-1; TRBD1 matches at 9 bases. The germline gives CDR1 LGHDT, CDR2 YNNKEL (reference sequence). The ends lost 6 bases at V and 3 bases at J; junction bases unmatched: 5. This CDR3 region has 14 residues. Written as DNA, the CDR3 is TGTGCCAGCAGTCTTAGACAGGGGGACACTGAAGCTTTCTTT. Protein product: CASSLRQGDTEAFF.

The chain combines TRBV5-1 with TRBJ2-3, with D maybe TRBD1 (5 bases). The CDR3 loop spans 14 amino acids. V lost 0 bases and J 5 bases, leaving 10 bases between the germline ends. Germline CDR1 SGHRS, CDR2 YFSETQ. The CDR3 protein is CASSLGQTEDTQYF. The CDR3, as DNA: TGCGCCAGCAGCTTGGGACAGACTGAAGATACGCAGTATTTT.

This clone was seen only once. The chain employs TRBV15 and TRBJ2-2; 8 positions match TRBD1. CDR3 size: 16 residues. J was trimmed by 1 base and V by 8 bases; bases with no gene match: 9. Germline V CDR1 and CDR2: LNHNV, YYDKDF (reference sequence). This chain's CDR3 is CATLDRANRNTGELFF. The DNA for the CDR3 is TGTGCCACCCTGGACAGGGCGAATCGGAACACCGGGGAGCTGTTTTTT.

The V call is TRBV6-6, the J call TRBJ2-7; 7 bases agree with TRBD1. V lost 6 bases and J lost 3; bases outside the gene matches: 8. The CDR3 runs to 14 residues. Germline V gives CDR1 MNHNY, CDR2 SVGAGI (reference sequence). The CDR3 is CASSTPGTDYEQYF. The CDR3 DNA follows: TGTGCCAGCAGCACACCTGGGACAGACTACGAGCAGTACTTC.

The V and J genes are TRBV6-6 and TRBJ1-5; D ambiguous. Trimming pared 2 bases from V and 7 bases from J, leaving 9 bases between. CDR3 length equals 13 residues. The V gene's germline CDR1 is MNHNY and CDR2 SVGAGI (reference sequence). The CDR3 is CASSYGREQPQHF. The CDR3 nucleotides are TGTGCCAGCAGTTACGGTCGGGAGCAGCCCCAGCATTTT.

This chain joins TRBV28 and TRBJ1-5; D is ambiguous. The V and J ends lost 8 bases and 2 bases respectively, with 7 bases between them. This CDR3 region has 12 residues. CDR1 and CDR2 from the germline V gene are MDHEN and SYDVKM. CDR3 loop: CASGEGNQPQHF. For the CDR3, the DNA is TGTGCCAGCGGTGAGGGCAATCAGCCCCAGCATTTT.

This rearrangement joins TRBV5-1 to TRBJ1-5, with a possible D match to TRBD1 (5 bases). Per the germline V gene, CDR1 is SGHRS and CDR2 is YFSETQ. The CDR3 is 14 amino acids. V lost 1 base and J lost 3, with 8 bases in between. The DNA of the CDR3 is TGCGCCAGCAGCTTGAGGGGCTACAATCAGCCCCAGCATTTT. Translated: CASSLRGYNQPQHF.

This clone has a handful of counts. The V and J genes are TRBV27 and TRBJ2-3, with 10 bases matching TRBD2. The CDR3 contains 13 residues. The J segment lost 6 bases and the V segment lost 7 bases, leaving 4 bases of the junction unmatched. Germline V gives CDR1 MNHEY, CDR2 SMNVEV (reference sequence). CDR3 in amino acids: CASTLAGADTQYF. In nucleotides, the CDR3 is TGTGCCAGCACCCTAGCGGGAGCTGATACGCAGTATTTT.